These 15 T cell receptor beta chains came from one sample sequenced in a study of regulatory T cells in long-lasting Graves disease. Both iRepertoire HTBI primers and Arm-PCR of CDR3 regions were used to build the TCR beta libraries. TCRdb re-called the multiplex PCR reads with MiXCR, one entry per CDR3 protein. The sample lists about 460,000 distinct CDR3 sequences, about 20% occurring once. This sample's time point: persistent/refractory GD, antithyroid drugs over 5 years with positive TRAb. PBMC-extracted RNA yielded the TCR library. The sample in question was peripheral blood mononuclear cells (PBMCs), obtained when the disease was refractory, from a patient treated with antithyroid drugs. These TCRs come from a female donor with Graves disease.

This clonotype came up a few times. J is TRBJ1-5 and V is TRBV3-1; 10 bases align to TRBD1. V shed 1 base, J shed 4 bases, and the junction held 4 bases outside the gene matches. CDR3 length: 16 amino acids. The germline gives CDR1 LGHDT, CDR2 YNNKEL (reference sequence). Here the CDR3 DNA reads TGTGCCAGCAGCCAAGGGACAGGGGGGGGGAATCAGCCCCAGCATTTT. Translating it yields CASSQGTGGGNQPQHF.

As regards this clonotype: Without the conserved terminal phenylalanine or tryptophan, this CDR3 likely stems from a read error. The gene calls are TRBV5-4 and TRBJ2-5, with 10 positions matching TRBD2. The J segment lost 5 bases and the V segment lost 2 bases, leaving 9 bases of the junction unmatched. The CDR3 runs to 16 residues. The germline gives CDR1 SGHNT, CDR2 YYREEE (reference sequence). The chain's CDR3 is CASSFPGSGGAETQYL. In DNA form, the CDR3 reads TGTGCCAGCAGCTTTCCGGGAAGCGGGGGGGCCGAGACCCAGTACCTC.

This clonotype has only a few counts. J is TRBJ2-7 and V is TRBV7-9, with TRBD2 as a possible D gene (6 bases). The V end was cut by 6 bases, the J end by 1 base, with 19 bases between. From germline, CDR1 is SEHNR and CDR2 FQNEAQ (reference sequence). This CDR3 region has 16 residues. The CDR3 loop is CASSSTWGVESYEQYF. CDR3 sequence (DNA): TGTGCCAGCAGTTCGACCTGGGGGGTTGAGTCCTACGAGCAGTACTTC. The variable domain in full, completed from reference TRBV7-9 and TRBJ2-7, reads DTGVSQNPRHKITKRGQNVTFRCDPISEHNRLYWYRQTLGQGPEFLTYFQNEAQLEKSRLLSDRFSAERPKGSFSTLEIQRTEQGDSAMYLCASSSTWGVESYEQYFGPGTRLTVT.

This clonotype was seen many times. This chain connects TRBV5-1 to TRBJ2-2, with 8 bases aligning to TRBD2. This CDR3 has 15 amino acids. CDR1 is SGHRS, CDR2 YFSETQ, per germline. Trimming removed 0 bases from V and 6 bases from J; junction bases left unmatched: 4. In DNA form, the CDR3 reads TGCGCCAGCAGCTTGGGTAGCGGGGACGCCGGGGAGCTGTTTTTT. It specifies CASSLGSGDAGELFF.

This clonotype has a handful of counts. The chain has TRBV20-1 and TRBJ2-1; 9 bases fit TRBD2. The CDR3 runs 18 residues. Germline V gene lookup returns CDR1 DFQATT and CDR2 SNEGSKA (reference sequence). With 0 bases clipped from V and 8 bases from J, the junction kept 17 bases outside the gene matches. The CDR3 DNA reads TGCAGTGCTAGAGAGTATTCTGGTGGCGGGAGGGCCATCTATGAGCAGTTCTTC. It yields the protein CSAREYSGGGRAIYEQFF.

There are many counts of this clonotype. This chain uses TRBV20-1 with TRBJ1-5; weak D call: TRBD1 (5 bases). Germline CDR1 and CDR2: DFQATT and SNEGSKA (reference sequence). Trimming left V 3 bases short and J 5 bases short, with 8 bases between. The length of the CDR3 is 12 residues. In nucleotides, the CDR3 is TGCAGTGCTAGTGCGGGGGATCAGCCCCAGCATTTT. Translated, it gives CSASAGDQPQHF.

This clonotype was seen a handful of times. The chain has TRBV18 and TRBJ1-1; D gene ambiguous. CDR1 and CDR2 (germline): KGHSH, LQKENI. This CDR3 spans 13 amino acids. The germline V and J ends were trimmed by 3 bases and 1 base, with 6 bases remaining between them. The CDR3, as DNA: TGTGCCAGCTCACCCAACAAGAACACTGAAGCTTTCTTT. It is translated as CASSPNKNTEAFF.

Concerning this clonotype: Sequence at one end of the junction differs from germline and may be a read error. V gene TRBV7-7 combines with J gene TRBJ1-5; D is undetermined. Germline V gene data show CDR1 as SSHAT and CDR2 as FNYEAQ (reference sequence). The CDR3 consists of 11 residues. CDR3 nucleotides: TGTGCTAGCAACCCTGGGCGGCCCCAGCATTTT. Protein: CASNPGRPQHF.

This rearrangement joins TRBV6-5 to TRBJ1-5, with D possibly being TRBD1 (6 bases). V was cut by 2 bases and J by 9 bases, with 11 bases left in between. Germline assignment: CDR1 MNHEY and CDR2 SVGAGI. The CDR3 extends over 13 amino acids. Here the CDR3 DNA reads TGTGCCAGCAGTTACCAGGGGACTGGGCCCCAGCATTTT. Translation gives CASSYQGTGPQHF.

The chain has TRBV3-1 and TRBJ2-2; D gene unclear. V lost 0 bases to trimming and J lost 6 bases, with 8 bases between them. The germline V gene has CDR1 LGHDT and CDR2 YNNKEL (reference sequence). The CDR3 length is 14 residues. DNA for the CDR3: TGTGCCAGCAGCCAAGATTGGCGTGCCGGGGAGCTGTTTTTT. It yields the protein CASSQDWRAGELFF.

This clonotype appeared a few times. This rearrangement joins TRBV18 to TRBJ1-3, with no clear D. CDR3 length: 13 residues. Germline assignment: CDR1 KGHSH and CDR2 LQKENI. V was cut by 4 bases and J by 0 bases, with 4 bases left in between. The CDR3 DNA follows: TGTGCCAGCTCACTATACTCTGGAAACACCATATATTTT. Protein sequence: CASSLYSGNTIYF.

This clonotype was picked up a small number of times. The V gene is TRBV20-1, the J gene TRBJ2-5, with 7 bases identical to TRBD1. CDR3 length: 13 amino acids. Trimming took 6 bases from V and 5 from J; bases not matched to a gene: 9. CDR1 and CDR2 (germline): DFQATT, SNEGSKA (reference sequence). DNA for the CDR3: TGCAGTGCCCCGACGGGACAGTGGGAGACCCAGTACTTC. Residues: CSAPTGQWETQYF.

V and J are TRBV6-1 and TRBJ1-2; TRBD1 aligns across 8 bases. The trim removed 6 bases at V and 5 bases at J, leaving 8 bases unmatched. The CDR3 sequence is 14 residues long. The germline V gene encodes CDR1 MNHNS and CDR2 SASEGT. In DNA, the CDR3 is TGTGCCAGCAGCCGCGACAGGGGTTGGTATGGCTACACCTTC. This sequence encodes CASSRDRGWYGYTF.

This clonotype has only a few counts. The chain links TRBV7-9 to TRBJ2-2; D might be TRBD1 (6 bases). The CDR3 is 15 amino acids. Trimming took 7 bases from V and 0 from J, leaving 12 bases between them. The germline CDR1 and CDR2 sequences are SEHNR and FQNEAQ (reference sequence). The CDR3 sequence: CASTPGQPNTGELFF. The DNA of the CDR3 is TGTGCCAGCACCCCCGGACAGCCGAACACCGGGGAGCTGTTTTTT.

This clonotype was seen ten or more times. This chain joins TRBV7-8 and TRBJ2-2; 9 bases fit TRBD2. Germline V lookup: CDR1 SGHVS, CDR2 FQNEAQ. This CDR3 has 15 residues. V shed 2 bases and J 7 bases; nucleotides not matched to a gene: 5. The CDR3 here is CASSLLAGMIGELFF. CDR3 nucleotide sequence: TGTGCCAGCAGCTTACTAGCGGGAATGATCGGGGAGCTGTTTTTT.